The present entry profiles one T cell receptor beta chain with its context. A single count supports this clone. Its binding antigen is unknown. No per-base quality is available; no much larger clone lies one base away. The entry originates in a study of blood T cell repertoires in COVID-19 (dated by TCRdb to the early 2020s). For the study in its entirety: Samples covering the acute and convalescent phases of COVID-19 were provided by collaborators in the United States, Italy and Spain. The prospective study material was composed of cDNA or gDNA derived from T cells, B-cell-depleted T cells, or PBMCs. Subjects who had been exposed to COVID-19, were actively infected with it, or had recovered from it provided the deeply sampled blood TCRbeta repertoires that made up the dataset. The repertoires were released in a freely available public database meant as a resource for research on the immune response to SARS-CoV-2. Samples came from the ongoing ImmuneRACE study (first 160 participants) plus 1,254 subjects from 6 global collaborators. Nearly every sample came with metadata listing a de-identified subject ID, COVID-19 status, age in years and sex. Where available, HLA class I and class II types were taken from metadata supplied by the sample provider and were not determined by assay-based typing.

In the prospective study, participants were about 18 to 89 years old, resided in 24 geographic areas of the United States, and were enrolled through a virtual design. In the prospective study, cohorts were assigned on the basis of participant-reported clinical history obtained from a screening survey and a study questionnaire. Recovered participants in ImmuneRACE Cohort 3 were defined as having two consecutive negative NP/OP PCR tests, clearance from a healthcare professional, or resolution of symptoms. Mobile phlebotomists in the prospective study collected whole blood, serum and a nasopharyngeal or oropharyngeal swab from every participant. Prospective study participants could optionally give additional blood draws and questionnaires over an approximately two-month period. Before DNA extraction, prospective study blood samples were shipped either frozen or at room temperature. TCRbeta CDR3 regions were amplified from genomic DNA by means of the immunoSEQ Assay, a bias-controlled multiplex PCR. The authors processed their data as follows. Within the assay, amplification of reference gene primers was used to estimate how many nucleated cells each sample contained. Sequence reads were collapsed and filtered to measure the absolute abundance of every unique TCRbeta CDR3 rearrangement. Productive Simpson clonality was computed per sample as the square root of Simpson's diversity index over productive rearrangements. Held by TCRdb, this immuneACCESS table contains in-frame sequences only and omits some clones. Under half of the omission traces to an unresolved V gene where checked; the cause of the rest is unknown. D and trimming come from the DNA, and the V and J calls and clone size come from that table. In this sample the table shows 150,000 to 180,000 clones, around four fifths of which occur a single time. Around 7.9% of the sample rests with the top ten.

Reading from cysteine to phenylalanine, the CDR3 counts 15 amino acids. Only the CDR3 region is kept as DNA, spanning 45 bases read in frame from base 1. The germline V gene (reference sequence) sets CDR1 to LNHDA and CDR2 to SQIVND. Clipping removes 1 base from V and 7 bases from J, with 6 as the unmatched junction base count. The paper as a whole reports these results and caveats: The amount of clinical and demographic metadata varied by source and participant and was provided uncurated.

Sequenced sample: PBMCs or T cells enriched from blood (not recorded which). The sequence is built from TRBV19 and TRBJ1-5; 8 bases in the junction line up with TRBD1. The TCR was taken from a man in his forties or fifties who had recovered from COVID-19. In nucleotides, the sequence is TGTGCCAGTAGTATAGCGGGACAGGTGAAACAGCCCCAGCATTTT. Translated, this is CASSIAGQVKQPQHF.